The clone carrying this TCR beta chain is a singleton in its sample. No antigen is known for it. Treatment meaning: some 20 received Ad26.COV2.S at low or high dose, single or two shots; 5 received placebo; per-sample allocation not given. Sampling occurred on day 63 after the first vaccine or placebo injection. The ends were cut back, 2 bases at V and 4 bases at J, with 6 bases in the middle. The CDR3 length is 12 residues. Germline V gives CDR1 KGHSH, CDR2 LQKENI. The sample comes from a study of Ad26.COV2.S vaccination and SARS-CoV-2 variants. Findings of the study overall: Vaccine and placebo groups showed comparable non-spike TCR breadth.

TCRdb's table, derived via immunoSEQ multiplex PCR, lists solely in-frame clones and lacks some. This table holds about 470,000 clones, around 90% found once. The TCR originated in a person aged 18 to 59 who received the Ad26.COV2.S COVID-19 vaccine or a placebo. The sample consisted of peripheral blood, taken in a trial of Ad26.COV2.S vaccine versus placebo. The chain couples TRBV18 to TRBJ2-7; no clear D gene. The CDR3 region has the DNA TGTGCCAGCTCACCAGTCGAGTACGAGCAGTACTTC. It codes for CASSPVEYEQYF.